A single sample gave rise to the 17 T cell receptor beta chains below, sequenced in a study of blood T cell repertoires in COVID-19. Profiling relied on immunoSEQ multiplex PCR, and the TCRdb table lists in-frame clones only, not all of them. The table has around 220,000 clones, almost 90% seen once. Sequenced sample: PBMCs or T cells enriched from blood (not recorded which). All receptors come from a woman in her forties or fifties with acute COVID-19.

The chain combines TRBV11-2 with TRBJ2-7; TRBD1 matches at 10 bases. V lost 2 bases and J lost 4; bases outside the gene matches: 8. The CDR3 extends over 16 amino acids. Germline CDR1 is SGHAT and CDR2 is FQNNGV. CDR3 sequence (DNA): TGTGCCAGCAGCTTACTCGGCGGGACAGGGGTTTACGAGCAGTACTTC. Its protein is CASSLLGGTGVYEQYF.

DNA of the CDR3: TGTGCCAGCAGTTTATCTCGGGGGACAGGGAGGTCCTACGAGCAGTACTTC. Translated: CASSLSRGTGRSYEQYF. The chain links TRBV27 to TRBJ2-7; 9 nucleotides match TRBD1. The CDR3 covers 17 residues. CDR1 and CDR2 from the germline V gene are MNHEY and SMNVEV (reference sequence). The J segment lost 1 base and the V segment lost 0 bases, leaving 7 bases of the junction unmatched.

V is TRBV6-2 or TRBV6-3 and J is TRBJ2-7; 7 nucleotides align to TRBD2. From germline, CDR1 is MNHEY and CDR2 SVGEGT. CDR3 length equals 14 residues. V trimming: 5 bases; J trimming: 3 bases; junction bases outside the gene matches: 7. The CDR3 coding sequence is TGTGCCAGCAGTAACGAAGCGGGACGCTACGAGCAGTACTTC. Encoded protein: CASSNEAGRYEQYF.

This clone came up a few times. The rearrangement uses TRBV7-8 and TRBJ2-7, with D tentatively TRBD2 (5 bases). The CDR3 spans 13 residues. V was pared by 7 bases and J by 5 bases, with 15 bases between. Germline loops: CDR1 SGHVS, CDR2 FQNEAQ. The CDR3 nucleotides read TGTGCCAGCACTCGGACTCGAGAGGACGAGCAGTACTTC. Protein product: CASTRTREDEQYF. Drawing the rest from reference TRBV7-8 and TRBJ2-7, the complete variable domain is GAGVSQSPRYKVAKRGQDVALRCDPISGHVSLFWYQQALGQGPEFLTYFQNEAQLDKSGLPSDRFFAERPEGSVSTLKIQRTQQEDSAVYLCASTRTREDEQYFGPGTRLTVT.

V usage is TRBV7-3 and J usage is TRBJ2-1; TRBD2 aligns across 9 bases. The CDR3 runs to 16 residues. Trimming cost V 5 bases and J 0 bases; bases outside gene matches: 5. Germline V lookup: CDR1 SGHTA, CDR2 FQGTGA. The CDR3 spells CASSTDSGSSYNEQFF. CDR3 DNA sequence: TGTGCCAGCAGCACCGATAGCGGGAGCTCCTACAATGAGCAGTTCTTC.

The genes are TRBV28 and TRBJ1-6; TRBD1 matches 7 bases. J gave up 9 bases and V 7 bases, and 12 bases lay outside the gene matches. The CDR3 consists of 15 residues. Germline CDR1 and CDR2: MDHEN and SYDVKM. The DNA for the CDR3 is TGTGCCAGCAAATTACCAGGGGGACGGGTTTCACCCCTCCACTTT. Amino acids: CASKLPGGRVSPLHF.

This chain links TRBV11-2 with TRBJ1-2; 7 bases are shared with TRBD1. CDR1 and CDR2 (germline): SGHAT, FQNNGV. V dropped 5 bases and J dropped 10; count of bases not matched to a gene: 7. This CDR3 has 12 residues. This CDR3 is CASSTPTGIYTF. For the CDR3, the DNA is TGTGCCAGCAGCACCCCGACAGGGATCTACACCTTC.

The rearrangement uses TRBV7-9 and TRBJ2-7; D may be TRBD1 (6 bases). The CDR3 is 18 residues long. The ends were cut back, 3 bases at V and 1 base at J, with 22 bases in the middle. Germline CDR1 SEHNR, CDR2 FQNEAQ (reference sequence). CDR3 DNA sequence: TGTGCCAGCAGCTTGGGTCTGAGCTCGGGACAAATTTCCTACGAGCAGTACTTC. The encoded protein is CASSLGLSSGQISYEQYF.

The chain employs TRBV4-1 and TRBJ2-7; 9 nucleotides align to TRBD1. CDR1 and CDR2 from the germline V gene are MGHRA and YSYEKL. The CDR3 contains 15 residues. The J segment lost 5 bases and the V segment lost 3 bases, leaving 8 bases of the junction unmatched. The CDR3 nucleotides are TGCGCCAGCAGCCACGGGACAGGGCGAAGGGACGAGCAGTACTTC. Protein: CASSHGTGRRDEQYF.

The J gene is TRBJ2-7, the V gene TRBV5-4, with TRBD1 matching 12 bases. Germline assignment: CDR1 SGHNT and CDR2 YYREEE (reference sequence). There are 16 residues in the CDR3. V was pared by 4 bases and J by 4 bases, with 9 bases of the junction left unmatched. CDR3 residues: CASSPTGQGARYEQYF. DNA for the CDR3: TGTGCCAGCAGCCCGACGGGACAGGGGGCCAGGTACGAGCAGTACTTC.

The table lists this clone with a count of one. The chain recombines TRBV28 with TRBJ1-4; TRBD1 agrees at 12 bases. With V trimmed by 6 bases and J by 6 bases, 2 bases remained unmatched. Germline-derived CDR1 and CDR2 are MDHEN and SYDVKM. The CDR3 consists of 14 residues. The CDR3 bases are TGTGCCAGCAGGGGGACAGGGGGCGATGAAAAACTGTTTTTT. It encodes CASRGTGGDEKLFF. Filled out from reference TRBV28 and TRBJ1-4, the complete variable domain reads DVKVTQSSRYLVKRTGEKVFLECVQDMDHENMFWYRQDPGLGLRLIYFSYDVKMKEKGDIPEGYSVSREKKERFSLILESASTNQTSMYLCASRGTGGDEKLFFGSGTQLSVL.

This clone was seen only once. The chain is built from TRBV5-1 and TRBJ2-1, with D tentatively TRBD1 (6 bases). The CDR3 loop spans 15 amino acids. Germline CDR1 is SGHRS and CDR2 is YFSETQ. The V gene lost 7 bases and the J gene lost 5 bases, with 19 bases spanning the gap. The CDR3 protein is CASGPPGTPNNEQFF. The CDR3 DNA is TGCGCCAGCGGTCCACCCGGGACACCGAACAATGAGCAGTTCTTC.

A few counts support this clone. This chain links TRBV27 with TRBJ1-2; weak D call: TRBD1 (6 bases). The CDR3 length is 14 residues. CDR1 and CDR2 (germline): MNHEY, SMNVEV (reference sequence). Trimming pared 4 bases from V and 3 bases from J, leaving 12 bases between. CDR3 sequence: CASSSGGNDYGYTF. In DNA, the CDR3 is TGTGCCAGCAGTTCTGGGGGCAATGACTATGGCTACACCTTC.

The chain links TRBV7-2 to TRBJ2-1; no firm D call. CDR1 SGHTA and CDR2 FQGNSA come from the germline V gene. V lost 1 base and J lost 4, with 11 bases in between. This CDR3 has 15 residues. Written as DNA, the CDR3 is TGTGCCAGCAGCTTAGTCCCGACTCAGTACAATGAGCAGTTCTTC. Its protein is CASSLVPTQYNEQFF.

The rearrangement joins TRBV28 to TRBJ1-1, with 8 bases lining up with TRBD1. The CDR3 runs 13 residues. V shed 6 bases, J shed 6 bases, and the junction held 6 bases outside the gene matches. CDR1 and CDR2 from the germline V gene are MDHEN and SYDVKM. Written as DNA, the CDR3 is TGTGCCAGCAGACTGACAGGGGAGGCTGAAGCTTTCTTT. Translation: CASRLTGEAEAFF.

The genes are TRBV6-2 or TRBV6-3 and TRBJ2-3; 12 bases line up with TRBD2. Trimming cost V 5 bases and J 2 bases; bases outside gene matches: 2. The germline CDR1 and CDR2 sequences are MNHEY and SVGEGT. The CDR3 extends over 15 amino acids. The CDR3 coding sequence is TGTGCCAGCAGTCTAGCGGGAGGGGTCACAGATACGCAGTATTTT. Its protein product is CASSLAGGVTDTQYF.

The chain joins TRBV6-2 or TRBV6-3 to TRBJ2-7; 12 bases are shared with TRBD2. Germline V gene data show CDR1 as MNHEY and CDR2 as SVGEGT. The CDR3 sequence is 17 residues long. J gave up 0 bases and V 4 bases, and 7 bases lay outside the gene matches. The CDR3 loop reads CASSLTSGSGYSYEQYF. The DNA for the CDR3 is TGTGCCAGCAGTTTGACTAGCGGGAGTGGTTACTCCTACGAGCAGTACTTC.